A selection of T cell receptor beta chains follows, all from one sample in a study of blood T cell repertoires in COVID-19. Profiled with immunoSEQ multiplex PCR; TCRdb holds only in-frame clones, not every one. Among about 270,000 clones listed, roughly 93% were seen once. The sample was PBMCs or T cells enriched from blood (not recorded which). The receptors here all came from a middle-aged woman with acute COVID-19. CDR3s include the opening cysteine and the closing phenylalanine or tryptophan. The D gene is left open where the match is weak. Rows may omit the clone size; those that give it use once, few, many or a size class.

CDR3 length	D gene	clone size	J gene	V gene	CDR3 protein	CDR3 DNA
12	NA	NA	TRBJ1-5	TRBV12-3/TRBV12-4	CASSFGFQPQHF	TGTGCCAGCAGTTTCGGGTTTCAGCCCCAGCATTTT
14	NA	NA	TRBJ1-2	TRBV7-2	CASSLAPVNYGYTF	TGTGCCAGCAGCTTAGCTCCAGTTAACTATGGCTACACCTTC
16	NA	NA	TRBJ1-3	TRBV6-2/TRBV6-3	CASSSRQGIIGNTIYF	TGTGCCAGCAGTTCGAGGCAGGGGATTATTGGAAACACCATATATTTT
14	NA	NA	TRBJ1-1	TRBV28	CASSLSGTATEAFF	TGTGCCAGCAGTTTATCGGGGACTGCCACTGAAGCTTTCTTT
16	TRBD1	NA	TRBJ1-1	TRBV7-9	CASSLVVGQGVTEAFF	TGTGCCAGCAGCTTAGTCGTAGGACAGGGTGTCACTGAAGCTTTCTTT
14	NA	once	TRBJ2-7	TRBV7-2	CASSFVGGIYEQYF	TGTGCCAGCAGCTTTGTGGGGGGTATCTACGAGCAGTACTTC
15	NA	once	TRBJ1-4	TRBV6-6	CASSYSTRGNEKLFF	TGTGCCAGCAGTTACTCGACCAGGGGTAATGAAAAACTGTTTTTT
13	NA	NA	TRBJ1-5	TRBV6-5	CASRKGSGQPQHF	TGTGCCAGCAGGAAGGGTTCGGGACAGCCCCAGCATTTT
15	NA	NA	TRBJ1-5	TRBV6-5	CASRDLGLSNQPQHF	TGTGCCAGCAGAGACTTGGGACTTAGCAATCAGCCCCAGCATTTT
23	TRBD2	NA	TRBJ2-1	TRBV13	CASSSDRGDPGLAGGPSYNEQFF	TGTGCCAGCAGCTCTGACAGGGGGGACCCCGGACTAGCGGGGGGGCCCTCCTACAATGAGCAGTTCTTC
13	TRBD1	NA	TRBJ1-1	TRBV5-1	CASSWVDREGAFF	TGCGCCAGCAGCTGGGTGGACAGGGAGGGAGCTTTCTTT
15	NA	NA	TRBJ2-2	TRBV7-9	CASSLYPGNTGELFF	TGTGCCAGCAGCTTATATCCAGGGAACACCGGGGAGCTGTTTTTT
15	TRBD1	NA	TRBJ1-5	TRBV24-1	CATGTTGGGNQPQHF	TGTGCCACAGGTACGACAGGGGGTGGCAATCAGCCCCAGCATTTT
14	NA	NA	TRBJ2-2	TRBV5-1	CASSLGQNTGELFF	TGCGCCAGCAGCTTGGGACAAAACACCGGGGAGCTGTTTTTT
15	NA	NA	TRBJ2-4	TRBV28	CASSPFSLAKNIQYF	TGTGCCAGCAGTCCCTTTAGCCTAGCCAAAAACATTCAGTACTTC
12	NA	once	TRBJ1-3	TRBV12-3/TRBV12-4	CASSYREGTIYF	TGTGCCAGCAGCTACAGGGAAGGCACCATATATTTT
14	NA	NA	TRBJ2-7	TRBV24-1	CATSDPGTSYEQYF	TGTGCCACCAGTGATCCAGGGACTTCCTACGAGCAGTACTTC
17	TRBD1	NA	TRBJ1-3	TRBV5-5	CASSLRDRGLVGNTIYF	TGTGCCAGCAGCTTGAGGGACAGGGGGCTTGTAGGAAACACCATATATTTT
17	NA	few	TRBJ1-2	TRBV19	CASSTRTLLTSNYGYTF	TGTGCCAGTAGTACACGTACCCTCCTGACATCAAACTATGGCTACACCTTC
15	TRBD2	NA	TRBJ2-1	TRBV6-5	CASMIGGATYNEQFF	TGTGCCAGCATGATCGGGGGGGCCACCTACAATGAGCAGTTCTTC
13	TRBD2	NA	TRBJ2-1	TRBV7-7	CASSASGHNEQFF	TGTGCTAGCAGCGCTAGCGGGCACAATGAGCAGTTCTTC
15	NA	NA	TRBJ2-1	TRBV12-5	CASGLVDAGRNEQFF	TGTGCTAGTGGTTTGGTAGACGCGGGCCGCAATGAGCAGTTCTTC
16	TRBD1	NA	TRBJ2-2	TRBV5-1	CASTTFTGVNTGELFF	TGCGCCAGCACCACTTTCACAGGGGTGAACACCGGGGAGCTGTTTTTT
14	NA	NA	TRBJ2-3	TRBV5-1	CASSLGAGADTQYF	TGCGCCAGCAGCCTTGGAGCAGGGGCCGATACGCAGTATTTT
16	NA	NA	TRBJ1-1	TRBV3-1/TRBV3-2	CASSHLPRPKGAEAFF	TGTGCCAGCAGCCACCTCCCGCGGCCCAAGGGGGCTGAAGCTTTCTTT
15	NA	NA	TRBJ2-7	TRBV25-1	CASSALQGSSYEQYF	TGTGCCAGCAGTGCCCTGCAGGGGAGCTCCTACGAGCAGTACTTC
15	NA	NA	TRBJ2-1	TRBV24-1	CATSDWGRSYNEQFF	TGTGCCACCAGTGATTGGGGCAGATCCTACAATGAGCAGTTCTTC
15	NA	NA	TRBJ1-1	TRBV7-2	CASAPSGTTYTEAFF	TGTGCCAGCGCACCTTCGGGGACAACTTATACTGAAGCTTTCTTT
11	NA	NA	TRBJ1-4	TRBV6-6	CASRRREKLFF	TGTGCCAGCAGGAGGAGGGAAAAACTGTTTTTT
14	NA	NA	TRBJ1-5	TRBV6-2/TRBV6-3	CASSYSARNQPQHF	TGTGCCAGCAGTTACTCGGCCCGCAATCAGCCCCAGCATTTT
13	NA	NA	TRBJ1-1	TRBV4-3	CASSQDRNTEAFF	TGCGCCAGCAGCCAAGACAGGAACACTGAAGCTTTCTTT
16	TRBD1	NA	TRBJ1-2	TRBV7-8	CASSRIPGTEVYGYTF	TGTGCCAGCAGCCGTATTCCCGGGACAGAAGTTTATGGCTACACCTTC
15	TRBD2	few	TRBJ2-7	TRBV7-7	CASSPGTRVLDEQYF	TGTGCCAGCAGCCCCGGGACTAGAGTCTTAGACGAGCAGTACTTC
16	TRBD1	NA	TRBJ2-4	TRBV2	CASSDRTGGDKNIQYF	TGTGCCAGCAGTGATAGGACAGGGGGGGACAAAAACATTCAGTACTTC
15	TRBD2	NA	TRBJ2-1	TRBV2	CASSEEALAGNEQFF	TGTGCCAGCAGTGAAGAGGCGCTAGCGGGGAATGAGCAGTTCTTC
13	NA	NA	TRBJ2-5	TRBV28	CASMRTAQETQYF	TGTGCCAGCATGAGGACAGCGCAAGAGACCCAGTACTTC
14	NA	NA	TRBJ1-5	TRBV28	CAAHRGEFNQPQHF	TGTGCAGCCCACCGGGGGGAGTTCAATCAGCCCCAGCATTTT
13	NA	NA	TRBJ1-2	TRBV5-5	CASSLDSFYGYTF	TGTGCCAGCAGCTTGGACAGCTTCTATGGCTACACCTTC
15	NA	NA	TRBJ2-1	TRBV9	CASSEEGDPYNEQFF	TGTGCCAGCTCTGAGGAGGGAGACCCCTACAATGAGCAGTTCTTC
15	TRBD2	NA	TRBJ2-7	TRBV5-6	CASSLVGLALYEQYF	TGTGCCAGCAGCTTGGTGGGACTAGCACTATACGAGCAGTACTTC
14	NA	once	TRBJ2-3	TRBV7-9	CASKGHHSTDTQYF	TGTGCCAGCAAGGGACACCATTCCACAGATACGCAGTATTTT
15	TRBD2	NA	TRBJ2-7	TRBV6-5	CASSYSGGRANEQYF	TGTGCCAGCAGTTACTCGGGCGGGAGGGCCAACGAGCAGTACTTC
14	NA	NA	TRBJ2-7	TRBV25-1	CASRGTTRTYEQYF	TGTGCCAGCAGAGGTACGACACGCACCTACGAGCAGTACTTC
15	TRBD1	NA	TRBJ1-2	TRBV5-8	CASSPPGQRYYGYTF	TGTGCCAGCAGCCCGCCGGGACAGAGATACTATGGCTACACCTTC
14	TRBD2	NA	TRBJ2-1	TRBV9	CASSKLAGYNEQFF	TGTGCCAGCAGTAAACTAGCGGGATACAATGAGCAGTTCTTC
16	TRBD1	NA	TRBJ2-1	TRBV7-2	CASSLAGTGLGNEQFF	TGTGCCAGCAGCTTAGCCGGGACAGGGTTAGGCAATGAGCAGTTCTTC
20	TRBD1	NA	TRBJ2-1	TRBV7-8	CASSSLEKTGGTWSYNEQFF	TGTGCCAGCAGCTCCCTCGAAAAGACAGGGGGAACATGGTCCTACAATGAGCAGTTCTTC
12	NA	NA	TRBJ2-1	TRBV12-3/TRBV12-4	CASSPRDFEQFF	TGTGCCAGCAGCCCCCGGGACTTCGAGCAGTTCTTC
15	TRBD1	NA	TRBJ1-6	TRBV30	CAWSVTGGLSSPLHF	TGTGCCTGGAGCGTAACAGGGGGCCTCAGTTCACCCCTCCACTTT
15	TRBD1	NA	TRBJ1-1	TRBV15	CATSRDQQGVTEAFF	TGTGCCACCAGCAGAGATCAACAGGGGGTCACTGAAGCTTTCTTT
14	TRBD1	NA	TRBJ2-7	TRBV2	CASSGQGQSYEQYF	TGTGCCAGCAGCGGACAGGGCCAATCCTACGAGCAGTACTTC
15	TRBD1	NA	TRBJ1-5	TRBV6-5	CASSLTGGAEQPQHF	TGTGCCAGCAGCCTGACAGGGGGCGCCGAACAGCCCCAGCATTTT
16	NA	NA	TRBJ1-4	TRBV24-1	CATSASGLGYDEKLFF	TGTGCCACCAGTGCCTCAGGGCTCGGGTACGATGAAAAACTGTTTTTT
13	NA	NA	TRBJ1-1	TRBV6-5	CASSTQENTEAFF	TGTGCCAGCAGTACCCAGGAGAACACTGAAGCTTTCTTT
16	NA	NA	TRBJ2-7	TRBV4-3	CASSQGSGQLSYEQYF	TGCGCCAGCAGCCAAGGCTCCGGACAGCTTTCCTACGAGCAGTACTTC
15	NA	NA	TRBJ1-3	TRBV28	CASSSGHRSGNTIYF	TGTGCCAGCAGTTCGGGACATCGCTCTGGAAACACCATATATTTT
15	TRBD2	NA	TRBJ2-5	TRBV4-2	CASSQDSSGRETQYF	TGTGCCAGCAGCCAAGATTCCAGCGGGAGAGAGACCCAGTACTTC
16	NA	NA	TRBJ2-7	TRBV18	CASSPNQGSGIYEQYF	TGTGCCAGCTCACCGAATCAGGGTTCTGGGATATACGAGCAGTACTTC